The 2 T cell receptor beta chains given below trace back to one sample, sequenced in a study of blood T cell repertoires in COVID-19. TCRdb's copy holds only in-frame clones and misses some; the assay was immunoSEQ multiplex PCR. The sample shows 63,000 or so clones, roughly 89% of them seen only once. Sequenced: peripheral blood. These receptors were obtained from a man between 60 and 70 years old with acute or convalescent COVID-19.

Regarding this clone: Distinct nucleotide sequences in the sample also encode this CDR3. The chain is built from TRBV5-1 and TRBJ2-7, with TRBD1 identical over 9 bases. Germline V gene data show CDR1 as SGHRS and CDR2 as YFSETQ. There are 15 residues in the CDR3. V shed 0 bases, J shed 4 bases, and the junction held 5 bases outside the gene matches. This CDR3 is CASSLEGQGSYEQYF. In DNA, the CDR3 is TGCGCCAGCAGCTTGGAAGGACAGGGGTCTTACGAGCAGTACTTC. The entire variable domain, with the rest obtained from reference TRBV5-1 and TRBJ2-7, is as follows: KAGVTQTPRYLIKTRGQQVTLSCSPISGHRSVSWYQQTPGQGLQFLFEYFSETQRNKGNFPGRFSGRQFSNSRSEMNVSTLELGDSALYLCASSLEGQGSYEQYFGPGTRLTVT.

V gene TRBV4-1 combines with J gene TRBJ1-3; no firm D call. With 0 bases removed from V and 2 bases from J, the gap between germline ends came to 17 bases. This CDR3 has 18 amino acids. CDR1 is MGHRA, CDR2 YSYEKL, per germline. The CDR3 sequence is CASSQEAPLAGAGNTIYF. The CDR3, as DNA: TGCGCCAGCAGCCAAGAAGCACCCTTGGCCGGGGCTGGAAACACCATATATTTT.